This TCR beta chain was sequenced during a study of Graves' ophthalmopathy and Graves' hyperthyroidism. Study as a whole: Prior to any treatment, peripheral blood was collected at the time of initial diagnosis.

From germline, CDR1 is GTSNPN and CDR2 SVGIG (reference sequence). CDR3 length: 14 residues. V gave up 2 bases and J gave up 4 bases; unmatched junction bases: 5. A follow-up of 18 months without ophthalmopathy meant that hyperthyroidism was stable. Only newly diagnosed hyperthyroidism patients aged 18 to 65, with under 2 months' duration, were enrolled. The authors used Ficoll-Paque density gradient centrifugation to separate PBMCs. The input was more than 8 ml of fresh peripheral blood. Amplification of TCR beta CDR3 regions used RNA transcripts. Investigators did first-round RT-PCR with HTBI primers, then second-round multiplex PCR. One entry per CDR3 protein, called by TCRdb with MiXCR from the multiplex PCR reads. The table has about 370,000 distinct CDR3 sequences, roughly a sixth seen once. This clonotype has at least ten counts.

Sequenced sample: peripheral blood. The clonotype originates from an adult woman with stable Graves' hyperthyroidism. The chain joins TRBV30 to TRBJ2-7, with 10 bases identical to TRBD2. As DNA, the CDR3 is TGTGCCTGGAGTTGGAGCGGGAGGGGATACGAGCAGTACTTC. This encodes CAWSWSGRGYEQYF.